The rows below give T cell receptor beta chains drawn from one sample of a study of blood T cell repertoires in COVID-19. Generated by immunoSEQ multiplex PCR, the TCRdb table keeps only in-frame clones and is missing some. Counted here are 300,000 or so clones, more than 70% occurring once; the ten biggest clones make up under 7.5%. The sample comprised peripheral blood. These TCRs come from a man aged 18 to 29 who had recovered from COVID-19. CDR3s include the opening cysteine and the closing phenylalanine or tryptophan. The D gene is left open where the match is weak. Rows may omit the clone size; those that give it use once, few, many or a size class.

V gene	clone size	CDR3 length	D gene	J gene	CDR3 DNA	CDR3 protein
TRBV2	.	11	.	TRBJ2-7	TGTGCCAGCAGTGACAACTACGAGCAGTACTTC	CASSDNYEQYF
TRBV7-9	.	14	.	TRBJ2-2	TGTGCCAGCAGCTTAACTAGAGACACCGGGGAGCTGTTTTTT	CASSLTRDTGELFF
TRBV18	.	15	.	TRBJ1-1	TGTGCCAGCTCACCCACCTTAGACAGGAACACTGAAGCTTTCTTT	CASSPTLDRNTEAFF
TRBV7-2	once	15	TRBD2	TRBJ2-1	TGTGCCAGCAGCCTAACTAGCGGGAGGCACAATGAGCAGTTCTTC	CASSLTSGRHNEQFF
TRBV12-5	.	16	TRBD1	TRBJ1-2	TGTGCTAGTGGTCCGCATTTGGGACAGGGTTCGGATGGCTACACCTTC	CASGPHLGQGSDGYTF
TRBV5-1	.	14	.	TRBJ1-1	TGCGCCAGCAGCTTCGGGGGACGGGGAACTGAAGCTTTCTTT	CASSFGGRGTEAFF
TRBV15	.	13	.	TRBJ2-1	TGTGCCACCAGGACTAGCTCCTACAATGAGCAGTTCTTC	CATRTSSYNEQFF
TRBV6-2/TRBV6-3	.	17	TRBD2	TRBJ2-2	TGTGCCAGCAGTTACTGGACTAGCCGGGTGAACACCGGGGAGCTGTTTTTT	CASSYWTSRVNTGELFF
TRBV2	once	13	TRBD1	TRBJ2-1	TGTGCCAGACCGGGACAGGGGGCAAATGAGCAGTTCTTC	CARPGQGANEQFF
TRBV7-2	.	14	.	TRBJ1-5	TGTGCCAGCAGCTTAGGTGGAGGGGTCCAGCCCCAGCATTTT	CASSLGGGVQPQHF
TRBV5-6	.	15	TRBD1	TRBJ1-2	TGTGCCAGCAGCGCGCAGACAGGGACCGGGTTTGGCTACACCTTC	CASSAQTGTGFGYTF
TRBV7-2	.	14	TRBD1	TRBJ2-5	TGTGCCAGCAGACGAACAGGGGGCGAGGAGACCCAGTACTTC	CASRRTGGEETQYF
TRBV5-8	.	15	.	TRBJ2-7	TGTGCCAGCAGCCCTGCCGGGACTGGGATCTACGAGCAGTACTTC	CASSPAGTGIYEQYF
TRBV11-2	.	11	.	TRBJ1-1	TGTGCCAGCAGCCTTGCGGGTGAAGCTTTCTTT	CASSLAGEAFF